The next 31 T cell receptor beta chains were all read from a single sample in a study of cytomegalovirus exposure and HLA in healthy donors. 13 Jbeta primers and 60 Vbeta primers were used for the PCR. The method was immunoSEQ multiplex PCR; TCRdb's version includes in-frame clones alone and lacks a portion of them. This table holds over 100,000 clones, approximately 80% found once. Specimen: PBMCs. These receptors were collected from a woman aged 18-30 years in good health and CMV-seropositive.

This chain links TRBV4-2 with TRBJ2-2; 8 nucleotides match TRBD2. The CDR3 extends over 17 amino acids. CDR1 and CDR2 from the germline V gene are LGHNA and YNFKEQ. The V gene end was trimmed by 3 bases and the J gene end by 5 bases; junction bases not matched to a gene: 11. The CDR3 DNA reads TGTGCCAGCAGCCACCCCAGGGGAGCGGGGGCTACCGGGGAGCTGTTTTTT. It encodes CASSHPRGAGATGELFF.

The chain combines TRBV6-1 with TRBJ2-3; 9 bases map to TRBD2. After removal of 0 bases from V and 0 bases from J, the junction contained 7 bases not matched to a gene. The CDR3 is made up of 18 amino acids. Germline CDR1 reads MNHNS; CDR2 reads SASEGT. CDR3 nucleotides: TGTGCCAGCAGTGAAGCGACCAGACTAGCGGCTAGCACAGATACGCAGTATTTT. Translation: CASSEATRLAASTDTQYF.

The rearrangement joins TRBV28 to TRBJ1-5; TRBD1 might be the D (5 bases). Germline-derived CDR1 and CDR2 are MDHEN and SYDVKM. The CDR3 is made up of 14 amino acids. V dropped 1 base and J dropped 7 bases, with 11 bases sitting between them. The CDR3: CASSLFGGRQPQHF. The CDR3 DNA reads as TGTGCCAGCAGTTTATTCGGGGGACGCCAGCCCCAGCATTTT.

The CDR3 reads CASSETSGSSYEQYF. Here the CDR3 DNA reads TGTGCCAGCAGTGAGACTAGCGGGAGCTCCTACGAGCAGTACTTC. This rearrangement joins TRBV25-1 to TRBJ2-7, with 12 nucleotides matching TRBD2. This CDR3 comprises 15 residues. The J segment lost 0 bases and the V segment lost 3 bases, leaving 0 bases of the junction unmatched. The germline V gene has CDR1 MGHDK and CDR2 SYGVNS.

This clone showed up just a few times. The chain recombines TRBV11-2 with TRBJ1-1, with D perhaps matching TRBD1 (5 bases). V was pared by 4 bases and J by 2 bases, with 14 bases between. The CDR3 has 15 residues. Germline V gene sequence: CDR1 SGHAT, CDR2 FQNNGV. The CDR3 nucleotides read TGTGCCAGCAGCTGGAGAGAGACAGCTAACACTGAAGCTTTCTTT. Its protein is CASSWRETANTEAFF.

The V gene is TRBV5-6, the J gene TRBJ2-3; 10 bases are a match to TRBD1. The CDR3 covers 15 residues. The V and J ends lost 0 bases and 6 bases, in that order; junction bases with no gene match: 4. CDR1 is SGHDT, CDR2 YYEEEE, per germline. CDR3 protein: CASSLGTGGSDTQYF. The DNA of the CDR3 is TGTGCCAGCAGCTTGGGGACAGGGGGATCGGATACGCAGTATTTT.

This CDR3 reads CASSLTVSGANVLTF. The CDR3 DNA reads as TGCGCCAGCAGCTTGACGGTCTCTGGGGCCAACGTCCTGACTTTC. The chain combines TRBV5-1 with TRBJ2-6; no firm D call. Trimming left V 1 base short and J 0 bases short, with 5 bases between. The germline V gene encodes CDR1 SGHRS and CDR2 YFSETQ. The CDR3 is made up of 15 amino acids.

The rearrangement joins TRBV5-4 to TRBJ2-1, with 7 bases matching TRBD2. This CDR3 is built from 15 residues. V lost 0 bases to trimming and J lost 4 bases; unmatched junction nucleotides: 4. Germline CDR1 is SGHNT and CDR2 is YYREEE (reference sequence). CDR3 nucleotide sequence: TGTGCCAGCAGCTTGGTCGCTAGCGGTTACAATGAGCAGTTCTTC. Amino acid sequence: CASSLVASGYNEQFF.

This clone was counted once. The J gene is TRBJ1-5, the V gene TRBV30; the match to TRBD1 covers 8 bases. CDR3 size: 15 residues. Germline V gene sequence: CDR1 GTSNPN, CDR2 SVGIG (reference sequence). J gave up 1 base and V 2 bases, and 4 bases lay outside the gene matches. CDR3 residues: CAWSYGQGSNQPQHF. The CDR3 DNA sequence: TGTGCCTGGAGTTACGGACAGGGAAGCAATCAGCCCCAGCATTTT. Drawing the rest from reference TRBV30 and TRBJ1-5, the complete variable domain is SQTIHQWPATLVQPVGSPLSLECTVEGTSNPNLYWYRQAAGRGLQLLFYSVGIGQISSEVPQNLSASRPQDRQFILSSKKLLLSDSGFYLCAWSYGQGSNQPQHFGDGTRLSIL.

This clone showed up just a few times. This rearrangement joins TRBV7-2 to TRBJ2-3, with D possibly being TRBD2 (5 bases). With 0 bases removed from V and 0 bases from J, the gap between germline ends came to 10 bases. CDR3 length equals 16 residues. Germline V lookup: CDR1 SGHTA, CDR2 FQGNSA. DNA for the CDR3: TGTGCCAGCAGCTTAGCTAGCGACACTAGCACAGATACGCAGTATTTT. It encodes CASSLASDTSTDTQYF.

The V gene is TRBV19, the J gene TRBJ1-3; D uncertain. Germline V gives CDR1 LNHDA, CDR2 SQIVND (reference sequence). The germline V and J ends were trimmed by 5 bases and 4 bases, with 18 bases remaining between them. The CDR3 is 16 residues long. CDR3 coding DNA: TGTGCCAGTAGTCTATACAGTTTTGGTTCCGGAAACACCATATATTTT. It codes for CASSLYSFGSGNTIYF.

The chain has TRBV28 and TRBJ1-2, with D perhaps matching TRBD1 (6 bases). This CDR3 contains 12 residues. Germline CDR1 is MDHEN and CDR2 is SYDVKM. CDR3 amino acids: CASRSGVDGYTF. The CDR3 coding sequence is TGTGCAAGTCGTTCAGGGGTAGATGGCTACACCTTC.

V is TRBV15 and J is TRBJ2-2; TRBD1 might be the D (5 bases). There are 15 residues in the CDR3. Germline V gene lookup returns CDR1 LNHNV and CDR2 YYDKDF (reference sequence). The V end was cut by 5 bases, the J end by 3 bases, with 13 bases between. CDR3 coding DNA: TGTGCCACCAGCTCGCCCGGACAACACACCGGGGAGCTGTTTTTT. Protein product: CATSSPGQHTGELFF.

The chain recombines TRBV6-1 with TRBJ2-7, with TRBD1 matching over 7 bases. Losses at the gene ends were 5 bases for V and 3 bases for J; bases not matched to a gene: 10. Germline V gives CDR1 MNHNS, CDR2 SASEGT. CDR3 size: 15 residues. The CDR3 loop is CASSLTGQLFYEQYF. CDR3 sequence (DNA): TGTGCCAGCAGTCTAACGGGACAGTTATTCTACGAGCAGTACTTC.

This clone was picked up one time. This chain joins TRBV19 and TRBJ1-5, with D possibly TRBD1 on 5 matching bases. The CDR3 totals 14 residues. Germline CDR1 and CDR2: LNHDA and SQIVND (reference sequence). V was trimmed by 7 bases and J by 0 bases, leaving 10 bases between them. CDR3 sequence reads: CASTGEASNQPQHF. CDR3 nucleotide sequence: TGTGCCAGTACGGGGGAAGCTAGCAATCAGCCCCAGCATTTT.

The chain joins TRBV28 to TRBJ1-1; the D is unclear. In germline, CDR1 is MDHEN, CDR2 SYDVKM. Trimming removed 3 bases at V and 5 bases at J, with 4 bases between. CDR3 length: 11 amino acids. The CDR3 loop is CASSLQTEAFF. CDR3 sequence (DNA): TGTGCCAGCAGTTTGCAGACTGAAGCTTTCTTT.

V is TRBV20-1 and J is TRBJ2-1; maybe TRBD2 (5 bases). The CDR3 is 11 residues long. V lost 6 bases, J lost 9 bases, and 12 bases lay in between. Germline V gene lookup returns CDR1 DFQATT and CDR2 SNEGSKA (reference sequence). The DNA for the CDR3 is TGCAGTGCACAGAGAGGGTTTGAGCAGTTCTTC. This gives the protein CSAQRGFEQFF.

V and J are TRBV28 and TRBJ2-7; 9 bases are a match to TRBD2. This CDR3 has 17 amino acids. V lost 5 bases, J lost 4 bases, and 15 bases stayed unmatched. The germline gives CDR1 MDHEN, CDR2 SYDVKM. The CDR3 reads CASSLNPWREGFYEQYF. In nucleotides, the CDR3 is TGTGCCAGCAGTCTTAATCCCTGGCGGGAGGGGTTTTACGAGCAGTACTTC.

The count of this clone is one. At one end, the junction sequence differs from germline, possibly due to a read error. The V and J genes are TRBV27 and TRBJ1-5; no definite D call. Germline CDR1 and CDR2: MNHEY and SMNVEV (reference sequence). CDR3 size: 8 residues. The CDR3 is CCNQPQHF. Written as DNA, the CDR3 is TGCTGCAATCAGCCCCAGCATTTT.

The rearrangement joins TRBV9 to TRBJ2-5, with TRBD2 identical over 10 bases. This CDR3 region has 14 residues. The germline gives CDR1 SGDLS, CDR2 YYNGEE. Losses at the gene ends were 7 bases for V and 5 bases for J; bases not matched to a gene: 8. The CDR3 DNA sequence: TGTGCCAGCGGACCTAGCGGGAGATGGGAGACCCAGTACTTC. Protein product: CASGPSGRWETQYF. Together with reference TRBV9 and TRBJ2-5, the CDR3 gives the full variable domain: DSGVTQTPKHLITATGQRVTLRCSPRSGDLSVYWYQQSLDQGLQFLIQYYNGEERAKGNILERFSAQQFPDLHSELNLSSLELGDSALYFCASGPSGRWETQYFGPGTRLLVL.

This chain joins TRBV7-9 and TRBJ1-1, with TRBD1 as a possible D gene (5 bases). Germline CDR1 and CDR2: SEHNR and FQNEAQ (reference sequence). The CDR3 is made up of 13 amino acids. V gave up 2 bases and J gave up 2 bases, with 6 bases separating them. The CDR3 protein is CASSLRGNTEAFF. The CDR3 DNA is TGTGCCAGCAGCTTAAGGGGAAACACTGAAGCTTTCTTT.

V is TRBV30 and J is TRBJ1-1, with unresolved D. Trimming took off 3 bases at V and 1 base at J, with 9 bases between the two ends. The CDR3 length is 13 residues. CDR1 is GTSNPN and CDR2 is SVGIG in the germline V gene (reference sequence). CDR3 in amino acids: CAWSLSGNTEAFF. The CDR3 nucleotides are TGTGCCTGGAGCCTCTCCGGGAACACTGAAGCTTTCTTT.

The chain recombines TRBV28 with TRBJ2-5, with TRBD2 matching 9 bases. Germline loops: CDR1 MDHEN, CDR2 SYDVKM. The J segment lost 4 bases and the V segment lost 6 bases, leaving 12 bases of the junction unmatched. This CDR3 is built from 16 residues. The CDR3 spells CASSPGDSGSLETQYF. The DNA for the CDR3 is TGTGCCAGCAGCCCCGGGGATAGCGGGAGTTTAGAGACCCAGTACTTC.

V usage is TRBV28 and J usage is TRBJ2-3; TRBD2 aligns across 11 bases. The junction had 5 bases not matched to a gene; V was cut back by 5 bases and J by 7 bases. Germline V lookup: CDR1 MDHEN, CDR2 SYDVKM. CDR3 length equals 14 residues. The CDR3 DNA sequence: TGTGCCAGCAGTCTGGGGACTAGCGGAAATACGCAGTATTTT. Its translation: CASSLGTSGNTQYF.

The table lists this clone with a count of one. This chain uses TRBV30 with TRBJ1-3; D is perhaps TRBD1 (5 bases). V was shortened by 3 bases and J by 2 bases, with 14 bases between the two germline ends. Germline V lookup: CDR1 GTSNPN, CDR2 SVGIG (reference sequence). There are 15 residues in the CDR3. This chain's CDR3 is CAWSAGKIAGNTIYF. The CDR3 DNA is TGTGCCTGGAGCGCAGGGAAGATTGCTGGAAACACCATATATTTT.

CDR3 sequence reads: CASSPISGSYNEQFF. Written as DNA, the CDR3 is TGTGCCAGCAGCCCAATATCAGGCTCCTACAATGAGCAGTTCTTC. The J gene is TRBJ2-1, the V gene TRBV5-5; D unresolved. CDR3 length: 15 amino acids. Germline assignment: CDR1 SGHKS and CDR2 YYEKEE (reference sequence). Trimming removed 4 bases at V and 0 bases at J, with 11 bases between.

The rearrangement joins TRBV2 to TRBJ2-7, with TRBD2 matching 7 bases. The V gene's germline CDR1 is SNHLY and CDR2 FYNNEI. Trimming cost V 4 bases and J 4 bases; bases outside gene matches: 16. CDR3 length: 17 amino acids. CDR3 protein: CASSALDWEGGRYEQYF. The CDR3 DNA follows: TGTGCCAGCAGTGCCCTTGACTGGGAGGGTGGGAGGTACGAGCAGTACTTC.

The rearrangement joins TRBV28 to TRBJ1-5, with D possibly matching TRBD1 (5 bases). The V and J ends lost 2 bases and 1 base respectively, with 6 bases between them. The CDR3 runs 14 residues. CDR1 is MDHEN and CDR2 is SYDVKM in the germline V gene. CDR3 sequence: CASSLAGSNQPQHF. The CDR3 DNA reads as TGTGCCAGCAGTTTAGCAGGGAGCAATCAGCCCCAGCATTTT.

This clone has a single count. V gene TRBV2 combines with J gene TRBJ2-1; perhaps TRBD1 as D (6 bases). The CDR3 length is 12 residues. V was cut by 5 bases and J by 4 bases, with 6 bases left in between. Germline V CDR1 and CDR2: SNHLY, FYNNEI. The CDR3 loop is CASSTGYNEQFF. CDR3 bases: TGTGCCAGCAGTACAGGGTACAATGAGCAGTTCTTC. Looking up the rest from reference TRBV2 and TRBJ2-1 gives the full variable domain: EPEVTQTPSHQVTQMGQEVILRCVPISNHLYFYWYRQILGQKVEFLVSFYNNEISEKSEIFDDQFSVERPDGSNFTLKIRSTKLEDSAMYFCASSTGYNEQFFGPGTRLTVL.

This clone was observed a handful of times. This sequence joins TRBV6-6 and TRBJ2-7, with D possibly matching TRBD2 (6 bases). The ends were cut back, 5 bases at V and 4 bases at J, with 9 bases in the middle. Germline V lookup: CDR1 MNHNY, CDR2 SVGAGI (reference sequence). This CDR3 is 12 amino acids long. This chain's CDR3 is CASSPGTYEQYF. The CDR3 nucleotides read TGTGCCAGCAGTCCAGGGACTTACGAGCAGTACTTC.

The chain is built from TRBV5-1 and TRBJ1-1, with 7 positions matching TRBD1. This CDR3 is built from 13 residues. Germline V lookup: CDR1 SGHRS, CDR2 YFSETQ. Unmatched junction bases numbered 3, after V lost 4 bases and J lost 3 bases. This CDR3 reads CASSPGGDTEAFF. CDR3 coding DNA: TGCGCCAGCAGCCCAGGGGGTGACACTGAAGCTTTCTTT.